This T cell receptor (beta chain) was retrieved from a study of T cell changes during pregnancy in multiple sclerosis. With 5 bases clipped from V and 3 bases from J, the junction kept 4 bases outside the gene matches. CDR3 length: 15 residues. CDR1 and CDR2 (germline): LNHDA, SQIVND (reference sequence). The method was immunoSEQ multiplex PCR; TCRdb's version includes in-frame clones alone and lacks a portion of them. The repertoire holds about 110,000 clones, with about 90% as singletons. The TCR was taken from a female donor with multiple sclerosis, enrolled in a pregnancy study. The sample consisted of peripheral blood, taken before pregnancy. The V call is TRBV19, the J call TRBJ2-1, with 10 bases identical to TRBD2. CDR3 region: CASSLGLADYNEQFF. The CDR3, as DNA: TGTGCCAGTAGTCTCGGACTAGCGGACTACAATGAGCAGTTCTTC.